Sequencing of this T cell receptor beta chain was carried out in a study of OX40 agonist ivuxolimab in advanced cancers. Baseline, cycle 4 day 1, and cycle 7 day 1 were the blood sampling points. Comment on this clone: Its antigen remains unidentified. Germline is not matched at one junction end, which may reflect a read error.

TCRdb's copy holds only in-frame clones and misses some; the assay was immunoSEQ multiplex PCR. The repertoire has fewer than 25,000 clones, roughly three quarters of them found once; the top ten carry approximately 1.5%. Overall study results and limits: In the 0.1-3.0 mg/kg groups, partial responders showed among the lowest expansion. Expanded peripheral T cell antigen specificity was not determined.

The TCR comes from an adult with an advanced solid tumor such as melanoma, head and neck, liver or kidney cancer. The specimen comprised CD4+ or CD8+ T cells sorted from blood, sampled in a trial of the OX40 agonist ivuxolimab.

CDR3 nucleotides: TGTGCTAGCAGCTTGAACGGGGGGGCACCAGGGGAGCTGTTTTTT. This encodes CASSLNGGAPGELFF. This sequence joins TRBV7-7 and TRBJ2-2; 8 positions agree with TRBD2. Germline CDR1 reads SSHAT; CDR2 reads FNYEAQ (reference sequence). This CDR3 has 15 amino acids.